This T cell receptor (beta chain) was captured by sequencing in a study of blood T cell repertoires in COVID-19. This CDR3 is built from 14 residues. Germline CDR1 MNHEY, CDR2 SVGAGI. Deletions cut 6 bases from V and 4 bases from J, with 15 bases between. TCRdb keeps only in-frame clones here, not all; method: immunoSEQ multiplex PCR. The table lists around 230,000 clones, around 85% of them singletons. In its sample, this clone was seen once. The receptor was isolated from an elderly woman with acute or convalescent COVID-19. This chain connects TRBV6-5 to TRBJ1-1, with a weak D call TRBD1 (5 bases). What was sequenced was peripheral blood. The DNA for the CDR3 is TGTGCCAGCAGGCTCGCAGGGTCGGGCACTGAAGCTTTCTTT. Protein: CASRLAGSGTEAFF.